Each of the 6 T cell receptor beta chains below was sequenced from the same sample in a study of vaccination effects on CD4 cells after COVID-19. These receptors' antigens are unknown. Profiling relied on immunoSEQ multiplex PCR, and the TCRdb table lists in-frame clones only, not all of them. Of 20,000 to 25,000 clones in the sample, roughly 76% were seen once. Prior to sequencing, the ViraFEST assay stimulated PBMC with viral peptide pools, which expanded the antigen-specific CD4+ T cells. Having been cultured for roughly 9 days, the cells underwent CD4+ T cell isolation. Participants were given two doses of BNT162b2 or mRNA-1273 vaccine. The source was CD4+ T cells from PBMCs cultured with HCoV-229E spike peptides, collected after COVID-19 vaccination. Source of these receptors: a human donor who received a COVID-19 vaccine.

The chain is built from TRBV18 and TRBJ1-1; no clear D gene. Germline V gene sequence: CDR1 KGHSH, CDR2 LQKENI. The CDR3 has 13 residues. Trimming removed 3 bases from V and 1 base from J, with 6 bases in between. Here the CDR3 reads CASSPSPNTEAFF. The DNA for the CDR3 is TGTGCCAGCTCACCCAGTCCGAACACTGAAGCTTTCTTT.

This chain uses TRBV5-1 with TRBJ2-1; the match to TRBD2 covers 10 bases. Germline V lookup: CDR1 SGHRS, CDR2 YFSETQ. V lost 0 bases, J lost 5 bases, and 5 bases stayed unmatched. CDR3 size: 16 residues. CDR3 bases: TGCGCCAGCAGCTTGGAGCGTCTAGCGGGGGACAATGAGCAGTTCTTC. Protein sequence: CASSLERLAGDNEQFF.

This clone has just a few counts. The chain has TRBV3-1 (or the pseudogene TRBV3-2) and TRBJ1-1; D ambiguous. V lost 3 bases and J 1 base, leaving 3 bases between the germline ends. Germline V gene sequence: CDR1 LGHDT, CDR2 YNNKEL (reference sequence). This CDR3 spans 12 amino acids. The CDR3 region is CASSHKNTEAFF. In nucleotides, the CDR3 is TGTGCCAGCAGCCACAAGAACACTGAAGCTTTCTTT.

The CDR3 region is CASSHSTSGRAKNIQYF. The CDR3 nucleotides read TGCGCCAGCAGCCACTCTACGTCCGGTAGGGCCAAAAACATTCAGTACTTC. The chain joins TRBV4-1 to TRBJ2-4; D uncertain. V lost 3 bases, J lost 1 base, and 16 bases lay in between. This CDR3 has 17 amino acids. CDR1 and CDR2 (germline): MGHRA, YSYEKL.

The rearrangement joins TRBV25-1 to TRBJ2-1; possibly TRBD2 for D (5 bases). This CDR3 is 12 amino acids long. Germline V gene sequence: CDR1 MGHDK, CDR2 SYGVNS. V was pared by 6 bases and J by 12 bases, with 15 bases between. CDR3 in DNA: TGTGCCAGCAGGGGGAGTGGTCGGGGGCAGTTCTTC. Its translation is CASRGSGRGQFF.

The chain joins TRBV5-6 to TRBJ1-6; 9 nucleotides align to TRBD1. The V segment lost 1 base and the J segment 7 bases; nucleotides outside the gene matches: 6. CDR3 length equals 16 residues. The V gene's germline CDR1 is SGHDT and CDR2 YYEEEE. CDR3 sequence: CASSLKRTGVNSPLHF. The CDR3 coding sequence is TGTGCCAGCAGCTTGAAGCGGACAGGGGTGAATTCACCCCTCCACTTT. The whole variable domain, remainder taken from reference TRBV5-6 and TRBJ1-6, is DAGVTQSPTHLIKTRGQQVTLRCSPKSGHDTVSWYQQALGQGPQFIFQYYEEEERQRGNFPDRFSGHQFPNYSSELNVNALLLGDSALYLCASSLKRTGVNSPLHFGNGTRLTVT.